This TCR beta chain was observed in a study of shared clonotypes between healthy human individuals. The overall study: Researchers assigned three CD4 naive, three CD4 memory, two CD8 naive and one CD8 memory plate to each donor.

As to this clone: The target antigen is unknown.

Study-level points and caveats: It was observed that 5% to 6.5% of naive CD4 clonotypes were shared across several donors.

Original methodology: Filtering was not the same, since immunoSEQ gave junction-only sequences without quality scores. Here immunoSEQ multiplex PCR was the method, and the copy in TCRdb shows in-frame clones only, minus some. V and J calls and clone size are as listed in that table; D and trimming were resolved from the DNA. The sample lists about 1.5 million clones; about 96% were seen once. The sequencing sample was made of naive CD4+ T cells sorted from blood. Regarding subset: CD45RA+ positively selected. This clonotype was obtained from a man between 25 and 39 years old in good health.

As DNA, the CDR3 is TGTGCCAGCAGCTCTATCACAGATACGCAGTATTTT. Translating gives CASSSITDTQYF. This chain links TRBV27 with TRBJ2-3; D is unresolved. This CDR3 region has 12 residues. Germline V gene data show CDR1 as MNHEY and CDR2 as SMNVEV (reference sequence). V lost 6 bases and J 2 bases, leaving 6 bases between the germline ends.